This T cell receptor (beta chain) was sequenced for a study of T cell repertoires in cytomegalovirus infection. General observations from the study: HLA-C-restricted CMV-specific TCR beta clonotypes prevailed in the ex vivo response.

There are a few counts of this clonotype. Its antigen is unidentified. Sequence at one end of the junction differs from germline and may be a read error. One entry per CDR3 protein results from TCRdb running MiXCR on the reads. The sample lists 150,000 to 200,000 distinct CDR3 sequences, roughly 19% occurring once. The CDR3 has 13 residues. The sample taken for sequencing was PBMCs. This sequence joins TRBV5-3 and TRBJ2-7, with unresolved D. TRBV5-3 is designated an ORF whose function remains uncertain. The sequence was collected from a human donor in good health (CMV status not recorded). Some clones in this sample may be carry-over from other donors' samples. The CDR3, as DNA: TGTGCCAGCAGCTTTCGACCGGGCTACGAGCAGTACTTC. It yields the protein CASSFRPGYEQYF.